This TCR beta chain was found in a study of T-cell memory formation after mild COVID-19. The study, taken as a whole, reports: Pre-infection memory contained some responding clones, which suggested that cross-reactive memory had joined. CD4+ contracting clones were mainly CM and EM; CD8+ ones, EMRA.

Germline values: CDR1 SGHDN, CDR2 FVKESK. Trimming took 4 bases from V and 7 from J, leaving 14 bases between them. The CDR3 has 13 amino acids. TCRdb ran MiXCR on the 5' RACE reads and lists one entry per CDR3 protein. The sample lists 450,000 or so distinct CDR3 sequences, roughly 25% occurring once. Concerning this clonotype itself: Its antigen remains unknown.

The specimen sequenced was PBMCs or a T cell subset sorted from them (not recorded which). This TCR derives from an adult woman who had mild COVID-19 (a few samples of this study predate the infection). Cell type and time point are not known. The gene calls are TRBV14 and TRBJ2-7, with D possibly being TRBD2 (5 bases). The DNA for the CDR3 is TGTGCCAGCAGCCGAGACATAGGAGGAGAGCAGTACTTC. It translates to CASSRDIGGEQYF.